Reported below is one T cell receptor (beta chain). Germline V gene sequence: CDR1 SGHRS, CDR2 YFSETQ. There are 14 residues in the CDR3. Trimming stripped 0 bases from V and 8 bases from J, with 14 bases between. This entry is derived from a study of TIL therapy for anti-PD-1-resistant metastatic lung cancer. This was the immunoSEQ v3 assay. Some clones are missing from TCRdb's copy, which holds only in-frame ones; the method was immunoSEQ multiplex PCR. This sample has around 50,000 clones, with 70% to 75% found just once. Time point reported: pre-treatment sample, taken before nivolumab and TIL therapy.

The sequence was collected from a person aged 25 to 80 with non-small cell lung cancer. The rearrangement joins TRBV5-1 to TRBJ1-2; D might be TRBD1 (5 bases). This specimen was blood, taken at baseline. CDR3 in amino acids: CASSLATQDNGYTF. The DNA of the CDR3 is TGCGCCAGCAGCTTGGCCACACAGGATAACGGCTACACCTTC.